This T cell receptor beta chain was sequenced in a study of breast tumors, draining lymph nodes, adjacent tissues. TCRdb ran MiXCR on the multiplex PCR reads and lists one entry per CDR3 protein. This table has hundreds of thousands of distinct CDR3 sequences, approximately 29% appearing once. The germline V gene has CDR1 ENHRY and CDR2 SYGVKD. The CDR3 extends over 13 amino acids. In regard to this clonotype: Just one base apart from a much larger clone, this may be a read error.

Axillary draining lymph nodes of breast cancer patients supplied the node samples. V gene TRBV10-3 combines with J gene TRBJ1-2; D unresolved. The sequence derives from a female donor with breast cancer. Some clones in this sample may be carry-over from other donors' samples. The sample was axillary lymph node tissue. CDR3 DNA sequence: TGTGCCATCAGGGACCGGTCTAACTATGGCTACGCCTTC. Its protein is CAIRDRSNYGYAF.